The 9 T cell receptor beta chains reported below all come from one sample, sequenced in a study of CD8+ T cells in alopecia areata. cDNA serving as the sequencing template came from extracted, reverse transcribed RNA. Assay: immunoSEQ multiplex PCR; the TCRdb copy retains only in-frame clones and omits some. In the table there are about 120,000 clones, approximately 49% of which are singletons. Source: CD8+ T cells sorted from blood, taken at week 0. The receptor set was obtained from a human donor with alopecia areata.

The chain links TRBV4-3 to TRBJ1-2, with TRBD1 matching 9 bases. CDR3 size: 19 residues. V trimming: 1 base; J trimming: 1 base; junction bases outside the gene matches: 13. CDR1 is LGHNA and CDR2 is YSLEER in the germline V gene. The CDR3 here is CASSQGPGTGSRVNYGYTF. CDR3 DNA: TGCGCCAGCAGCCAAGGGCCCGGGACAGGGAGTCGTGTTAACTATGGCTACACCTTC.

The chain couples TRBV29-1 to TRBJ1-2; D gene ambiguous. The CDR3 is 16 amino acids. V lost 3 bases and J 4 bases, leaving 21 bases between the germline ends. Germline V gives CDR1 SQVTM, CDR2 ANQGSEA. The CDR3 is CSVEGPGSNPVYGYTF. The CDR3 region has the DNA TGCAGCGTTGAGGGTCCTGGCAGCAACCCCGTCTATGGCTACACCTTC.

This clone appeared many times. V gene TRBV7-8 combines with J gene TRBJ2-7; tentatively, D is TRBD2 (5 bases). The germline gives CDR1 SGHVS, CDR2 FQNEAQ. This CDR3 spans 18 amino acids. V dropped 4 bases and J dropped 0 bases, with 22 bases sitting between them. As DNA, the CDR3 is TGTGCCAGCAGCTCCCCGGGTAGCGACATACTCACCTCCTACGAGCAGTACTTC. Its protein is CASSSPGSDILTSYEQYF.

As for this clone: This likely traces to a read error, being one base from a far larger clone. The chain combines TRBV6-4 with TRBJ2-2; 10 bases align to TRBD2. This CDR3 is 15 amino acids long. The trim removed 2 bases at V and 3 bases at J, leaving 0 bases unmatched. CDR1 is MRHNA, CDR2 SNTAGT, per germline. CDR3 nucleotide sequence: TGTGCCAGCAGTGACGGGACTAGCGACACCGGGGAGCTGTTTTTT. Its translation is CASSDGTSDTGELFF.

This clone was detected only a few times. The V and J genes are TRBV25-1 and TRBJ1-1; D gene unclear. CDR3 length: 12 residues. Germline lookup yields CDR1 MGHDK and CDR2 SYGVNS. Trimming stripped 1 base from V and 5 bases from J, with 5 bases between. CDR3 coding DNA: TGTGCCAGCAGTGAATCCAATACTGAAGCTTTCTTT. Translation: CASSESNTEAFF.

In its sample, this clone was seen once. V gene TRBV20-1 combines with J gene TRBJ1-2; the D is unclear. CDR1 is DFQATT and CDR2 is SNEGSKA in the germline V gene (reference sequence). V was trimmed by 5 bases and J by 8 bases, leaving 6 bases between them. This CDR3 comprises 9 residues. DNA of the CDR3: TGCAGTGCTCTTAACGGCTACACCTTC. It yields the protein CSALNGYTF.

J is TRBJ2-2 and V is TRBV30; possible D gene TRBD2, 5 bases. V lost 5 bases and J 6 bases, leaving 10 bases between the germline ends. This CDR3 comprises 12 residues. CDR1 is GTSNPN, CDR2 SVGIG, per germline (reference sequence). CDR3 in amino acids: CAWGWGAGELFF. The CDR3 bases are TGTGCCTGGGGATGGGGAGCCGGGGAGCTGTTTTTT.

This rearrangement joins TRBV6-6 to TRBJ1-5; D not certain. Germline V CDR1 and CDR2: MNHNY, SVGAGI (reference sequence). V dropped 8 bases and J dropped 0 bases, with 5 bases sitting between them. The CDR3 runs to 12 residues. This chain's CDR3 is CASGDSNQPQHF. In DNA, the CDR3 is TGTGCCAGCGGGGATAGCAATCAGCCCCAGCATTTT.

V and J are TRBV27 and TRBJ1-5; D ambiguous. Deletions cut 2 bases from V and 4 bases from J, with 9 bases between. There are 14 residues in the CDR3. CDR1 is MNHEY, CDR2 SMNVEV, per germline (reference sequence). The CDR3 here is CASSLAMRNQPQHF. The CDR3 DNA reads as TGTGCCAGCAGTTTAGCCATGAGGAATCAGCCCCAGCATTTT.